This T cell receptor beta chain was recovered during a study of blood T cells in healthy people across ages. Study-level findings and limits: CMV infection status of these donors was not known. It was held that the diversity estimates obtained from one million T cells were underestimates.

This clonotype appeared a few times. Its matching antigen is unknown. A second PCR of roughly 7 to 11 cycles used a sample-barcoded 5' primer and a J-beta primer mix. TCRdb itself ran the 5' RACE reads through MiXCR, one entry per CDR3 protein. The table includes around 1,800,000 distinct CDR3 sequences, about two fifths detected once. The length of the CDR3 is 14 residues. V gave up 3 bases and J gave up 10 bases, with 16 bases separating them. CDR1 and CDR2 (germline): MNHNY, SVGAGI (reference sequence). This sequence originates from a human donor in good health. The V gene is TRBV6-6, the J gene TRBJ2-1; D call uncertain. Sequenced input: blood. The CDR3 protein is CASSYLWGRPEQFF. The CDR3, as DNA: TGTGCCAGCAGTTATCTCTGGGGAAGGCCCGAGCAGTTCTTC.